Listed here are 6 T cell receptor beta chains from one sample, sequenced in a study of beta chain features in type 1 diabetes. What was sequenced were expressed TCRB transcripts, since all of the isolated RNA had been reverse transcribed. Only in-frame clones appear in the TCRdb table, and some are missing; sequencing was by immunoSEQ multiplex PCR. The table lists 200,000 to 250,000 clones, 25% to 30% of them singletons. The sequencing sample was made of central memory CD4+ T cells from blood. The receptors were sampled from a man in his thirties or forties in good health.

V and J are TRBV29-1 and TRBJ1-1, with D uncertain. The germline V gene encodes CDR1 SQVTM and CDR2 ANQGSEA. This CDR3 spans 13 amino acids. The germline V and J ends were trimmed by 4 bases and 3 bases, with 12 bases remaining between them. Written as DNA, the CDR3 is TGCAGCGTTGCTACCCTCGGGGACACTGAAGCTTTCTTT. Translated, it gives CSVATLGDTEAFF.

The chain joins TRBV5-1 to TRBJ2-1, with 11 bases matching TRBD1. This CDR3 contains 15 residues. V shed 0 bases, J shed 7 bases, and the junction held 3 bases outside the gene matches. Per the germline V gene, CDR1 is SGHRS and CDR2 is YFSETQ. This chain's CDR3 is CASSLGGQGANEQFF. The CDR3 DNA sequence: TGCGCCAGCAGCTTGGGTGGACAGGGGGCAAATGAGCAGTTCTTC.

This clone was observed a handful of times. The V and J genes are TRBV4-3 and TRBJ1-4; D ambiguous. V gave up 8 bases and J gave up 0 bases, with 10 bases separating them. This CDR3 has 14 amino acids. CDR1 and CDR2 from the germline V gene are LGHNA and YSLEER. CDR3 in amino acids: CASALGPTNEKLFF. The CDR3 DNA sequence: TGCGCCAGCGCCCTCGGGCCAACTAATGAAAAACTGTTTTTT.

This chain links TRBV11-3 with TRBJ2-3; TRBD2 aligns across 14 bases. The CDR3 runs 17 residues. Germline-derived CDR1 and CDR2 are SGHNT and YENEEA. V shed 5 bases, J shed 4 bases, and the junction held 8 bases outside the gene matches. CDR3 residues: CASSRGTSGSGADTQYF. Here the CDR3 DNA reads TGTGCCAGCAGCCGCGGGACTAGCGGGAGTGGCGCAGATACGCAGTATTTT. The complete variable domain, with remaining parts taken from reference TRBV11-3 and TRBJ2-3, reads EAGVVQSPRYKIIEKKQPVAFWCNPISGHNTLYWYLQNLGQGPELLIRYENEEAVDDSQLPKDRFSAERLKGVDSTLKIQPAELGDSAVYLCASSRGTSGSGADTQYFGPGTRLTVL.

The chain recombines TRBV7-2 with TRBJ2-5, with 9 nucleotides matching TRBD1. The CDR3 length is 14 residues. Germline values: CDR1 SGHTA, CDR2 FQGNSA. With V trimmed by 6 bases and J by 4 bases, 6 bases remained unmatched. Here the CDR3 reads CASSQNRGLETQYF. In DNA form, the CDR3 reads TGTGCCAGCAGTCAAAACAGGGGGCTAGAGACCCAGTACTTC.

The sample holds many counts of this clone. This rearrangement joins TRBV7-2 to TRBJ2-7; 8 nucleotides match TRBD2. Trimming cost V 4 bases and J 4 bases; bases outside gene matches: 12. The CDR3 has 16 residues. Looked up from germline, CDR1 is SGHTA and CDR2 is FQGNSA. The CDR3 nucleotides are TGTGCCAGCAGCTCCCCCGGCGGGACTAGATCTTACGAGCAGTACTTC. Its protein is CASSSPGGTRSYEQYF. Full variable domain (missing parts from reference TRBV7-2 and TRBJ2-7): GAGVSQSPSNKVTEKGKDVELRCDPISGHTALYWYRQSLGQGLEFLIYFQGNSAPDKSGLPSDRFSAERTGGSVSTLTIQRTQQEDSAVYLCASSSPGGTRSYEQYFGPGTRLTVT.